A selection of T cell receptor beta chains follows, all from one sample in a study of T cell responses to AZD1222 COVID-19 vaccine. The assay was immunoSEQ multiplex PCR, and TCRdb's table has in-frame clones only and misses some. The repertoire has roughly 130,000 clones, around 94% of them found once; the top ten carry 6.6%. The starting material was peripheral blood, obtained on day 0 of AZD1222 vaccination. The receptors shown here come from an adult in good health. Both conserved end residues are part of each CDR3. Each record gives: J gene, V gene, CDR3 protein.

TRBJ1-3,TRBV6-5,CASSLDRFSGNTIYF
TRBJ1-3,TRBV6-6,CASSNSGNTIYF
TRBJ1-2,TRBV9,CASRGGAHYGYTF
TRBJ2-7,TRBV9,CASSVGLNSYEQYF
TRBJ2-4,TRBV6-1,CASSEAGIQNIQYF
TRBJ1-2,TRBV21-1,CASSIRHRYTF
TRBJ1-4,TRBV6-1,CASSDPGLSEKLFF
TRBJ2-5,TRBV4-1,CASSQGVRAGETQYF
TRBJ1-1,TRBV5-8,CASNHGGANTEAFF
TRBJ2-2,TRBV7-2,CASSPRTGGTGELFF
TRBJ2-7,TRBV6-5,CASSYSFGQSYEQYF
TRBJ1-4,TRBV28,CASSLDRREKLFF
TRBJ2-1,TRBV20-1,CSASLAGGPNEQFF
TRBJ2-7,TRBV7-9,CASSSPGQGNYEQYF
TRBJ1-5,TRBV19,CASSMTGWQPQHF
TRBJ2-3,TRBV19,CASTPGYSGGDTQYF
TRBJ2-1,TRBV2,CASSLRSGRGHNEQFF
TRBJ2-6,TRBV7-2,CASSLVRGGGANVLTF
TRBJ1-4,TRBV29-1,CSVRRGVATNEKLFF
TRBJ2-7,TRBV5-6,CASSIGTSGRVYSEQYF
TRBJ2-1,TRBV10-2,CASTTSGPAKQFF
TRBJ1-2,TRBV14,CFRHRGYGYTF
TRBJ2-2,TRBV7-2,CASSRRTGGGELFF
TRBJ1-1,TRBV19,CASRGQGVTEAFF
TRBJ1-1,TRBV7-9,CASSLGITEAFF
TRBJ1-2,TRBV5-1,CASSPGGSGNYGYTF
TRBJ1-1,TRBV11-2,CASSLGRESDEAFF
TRBJ1-2,TRBV3-1/TRBV3-2,CASSPRELNGYTF
TRBJ2-3,TRBV5-4,CASSFLDRGYTQYF
TRBJ2-3,TRBV11-3,CASSEDRASDTQYF
TRBJ1-6,TRBV4-2,CASSQDQGNSPLHF
TRBJ2-1,TRBV2,CASSRQGAPYNEQFF
TRBJ2-1,TRBV21-1,CASSKVKHSSYNEQFF
TRBJ1-3,TRBV2,CASGQSSGNTIYF
TRBJ1-5,TRBV27,CASSPGGYSNQPQHF
TRBJ2-7,TRBV4-1,CASSSARSYEQYF
TRBJ1-6,TRBV2,CASFGNNSPLHF
TRBJ1-5,TRBV6-1,CASSERSRGTYSNQPQHF
TRBJ2-2,TRBV6-1,CASSDEGRGTGELFF
TRBJ2-7,TRBV4-2,CASSQDGGDSSYEQYF
TRBJ1-3,TRBV3-1/TRBV3-2,CASSPGASGNTIYF
TRBJ1-6,TRBV28,CASSGIVNSPLHF
TRBJ1-2,TRBV5-1,CASSLSNYGYTF
TRBJ2-7,TRBV2,CASITSSSYEQYF
TRBJ1-5,TRBV24-1,CATSDSKSGNQPQHF
TRBJ1-3,TRBV11-2,CASSVSRGGDTIYF
TRBJ2-2,TRBV18,CASSPGLADTGELFF
TRBJ1-2,TRBV25-1,CASSEGGNYGYTF
TRBJ2-2,TRBV30,CAWGSTSGIIGELFF
TRBJ1-2,TRBV15,CATSRDPGYGYTF
TRBJ2-5,TRBV5-6,CASSPQTTETQYF
TRBJ1-1,TRBV3-1/TRBV3-2,CASSRRPGSNTEAFF